This TCR beta chain was profiled in a study of cytomegalovirus exposure and HLA in healthy donors. Study outcomes and limitations: Relative to equally common others, HLA-associated TCR beta chains showed greater clonal expansion in a later analysis.

The primer mix had 60 Vbeta and 13 Jbeta primers. Sequencing used immunoSEQ multiplex PCR; TCRdb keeps in-frame clones, though not all of them. The data hold about 160,000 clones, with 68% observed a single time. Regarding this clone: The antigen is undetermined. The identical CDR3 is also encoded by other nucleotide sequences in the sample.

The CDR3 is 16 amino acids. Germline V CDR1 and CDR2: MGHRA, YSYEKL. Sequencing was done on a sample of PBMCs. The gene calls are TRBV4-1 and TRBJ2-5, with 7 bases fitting TRBD2. The J call is doubtful: the DNA matches TRBJ2-7 better. This TCR came from a woman aged 18-29 years in good health and CMV-seropositive. The CDR3 nucleotides read TGCGCCAGCAGCCAAGATCTATCGACTAGCAGCAACGAGCAGTACTTC. This translates into CASSQDLSTSSNEQYF.